This T cell receptor beta chain was sequenced during a study of blood T cell repertoires in COVID-19. Overall study: PBMCs, B-cell-depleted T cells, or T cells provided the cDNA or gDNA that made up the material.

Original processing methods: Nucleated cell number was recorded as an estimate derived from reference gene primer amplification. Sequenced by immunoSEQ multiplex PCR; TCRdb stores in-frame clones only, minus some. The D gene and trimming were derived from the DNA, and the V and J assignments and clone size from that table. The sample consists of about 330,000 clones, 70% to 90% of them appearing once. Those who participated ranged in age from 18 to 89 years and resided in approximately 23 US areas. Germline V gene data show CDR1 as LNHDA and CDR2 as SQIVND (reference sequence). V shed 3 bases and J 6 bases; nucleotides not matched to a gene: 8. The CDR3 consists of 15 residues.

The specimen was PBMCs or T cells enriched from blood (not recorded which). The V gene is TRBV19, the J gene TRBJ2-7; TRBD1 agrees at 10 bases. The sequence was obtained from a woman younger than 30 who had recovered from COVID-19. The CDR3: CASSIAGTGDPEQYF. The CDR3 DNA reads as TGTGCCAGTAGTATCGCCGGGACAGGGGACCCCGAGCAGTACTTC.